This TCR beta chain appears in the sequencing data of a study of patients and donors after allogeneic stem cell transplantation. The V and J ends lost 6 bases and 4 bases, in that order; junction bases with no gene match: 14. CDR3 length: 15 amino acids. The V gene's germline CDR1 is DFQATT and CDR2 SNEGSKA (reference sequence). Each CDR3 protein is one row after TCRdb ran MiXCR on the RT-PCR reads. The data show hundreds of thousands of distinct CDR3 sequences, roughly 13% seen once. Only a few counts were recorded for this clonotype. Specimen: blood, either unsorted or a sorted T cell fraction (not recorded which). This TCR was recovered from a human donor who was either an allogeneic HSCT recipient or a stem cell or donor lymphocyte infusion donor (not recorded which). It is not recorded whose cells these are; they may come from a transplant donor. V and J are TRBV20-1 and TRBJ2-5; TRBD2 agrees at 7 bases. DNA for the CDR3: TGCAGTGCGGGAGGGCGGGACCGCACTGCAGAGACCCAGTACTTC. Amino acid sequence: CSAGGRDRTAETQYF.